This T cell receptor beta chain was obtained from a study of cytomegalovirus exposure and HLA in healthy donors. Each donor was healthy, and each was a bone marrow donor. With 60 Vbeta and 13 Jbeta primers, the PCR was carried out. Here immunoSEQ multiplex PCR was the method, and the copy in TCRdb shows in-frame clones only, minus some. This table holds 120,000 to 150,000 clones, 79% found once. Study-wide findings and caveats: Altogether, 160 or so TCR beta chains were recorded as cytomegalovirus-associated.

Germline CDR1 and CDR2: SGHDN and FVKESK. The CDR3 has 16 residues. V was clipped by 3 bases and J by 0 bases, with 12 bases between them. For this clone: Its target is not known.

The chain has TRBV14 and TRBJ2-4; TRBD1 is a possible D gene (6 bases). This clonotype was sampled from a woman in her thirties or forties in good health and CMV-seropositive. Sample: PBMCs. CDR3 sequence: CASSQIRDIAKNIQYF. The CDR3 DNA reads TGTGCCAGCAGCCAGATCCGGGACATAGCCAAAAACATTCAGTACTTC.